These 15 T cell receptor beta chains originate from one sample sequenced in a study of T cells in tuberculosis. After thawing and overnight rest, PBMC were stained with GMM-loaded CD1B tetramer, viability dye and anti-CD3 for sorting. The lipid loaded on the CD1B tetramers was C32 glucose monomycolate from Rhodococcus equi. Some clones are missing from TCRdb's copy, which holds only in-frame ones; the method was immunoSEQ multiplex PCR. The sample shows 85,000 to 90,000 clones, roughly 93% of them seen only once. Sequencing input: CD1b-GMM tetramer-negative cells sorted from PBMCs. These receptors came from an adult woman with latent tuberculosis.

The rearrangement links TRBV6-1 to TRBJ1-2, with 8 bases matching TRBD1. The CDR3 is 13 residues long. Per germline, CDR1 MNHNS and CDR2 SASEGT. Losses at the gene ends were 4 bases for V and 4 bases for J; bases not matched to a gene: 2. The CDR3 sequence is CASSAQGGYGYTF. CDR3 DNA: TGTGCCAGCAGTGCACAGGGGGGCTATGGCTACACCTTC.

The chain employs TRBV7-8 and TRBJ1-2; 9 bases agree with TRBD1. J gave up 4 bases and V 4 bases, and 10 bases lay outside the gene matches. Germline CDR1 is SGHVS and CDR2 is FQNEAQ. The CDR3 is made up of 16 amino acids. Written as DNA, the CDR3 is TGTGCCAGCAGCTCGGCACAGGGGGCAGGGATCTATGGCTACACCTTC. As protein: CASSSAQGAGIYGYTF.

The J gene is TRBJ2-7, the V gene TRBV6-5; a possible D gene is TRBD1 (5 bases). V was shortened by 7 bases and J by 1 base, with 17 bases between the two germline ends. The CDR3 has 15 amino acids. CDR1 MNHEY and CDR2 SVGAGI come from the germline V gene. The DNA of the CDR3 is TGTGCCAGCACTCGAGTGGGGCCGCCTTCCTACGAGCAGTACGTC. It encodes CASTRVGPPSYEQYV.

CDR3 residues: CASSQVDTGATDTQYF. The CDR3 DNA is TGTGCCAGCAGCCAAGTCGACACAGGGGCCACAGATACGCAGTATTTT. The J gene is TRBJ2-3, the V gene TRBV4-2; 7 positions agree with TRBD1. Germline V gene sequence: CDR1 LGHNA, CDR2 YNFKEQ. Germline trimming cut 1 base from V and 2 bases from J; bases unmatched to any gene: 6. The CDR3 has 16 amino acids.

The rearrangement links TRBV5-4 to TRBJ2-5; 7 bases align to TRBD1. The V gene's germline CDR1 is SGHNT and CDR2 YYREEE (reference sequence). J was trimmed by 5 bases and V by 3 bases; bases with no gene match: 4. The CDR3 spans 13 residues. The CDR3 protein is CASSSQGTETQYF. The CDR3 bases are TGTGCCAGCAGCTCACAGGGGACGGAGACCCAGTACTTC.

The chain is built from TRBV6-6 and TRBJ2-3; weak D call: TRBD2 (7 bases). This CDR3 has 13 residues. Between the trimmed V and J ends, which lost 7 bases and 4 bases, there was a span of 12 bases. Germline V lookup: CDR1 MNHNY, CDR2 SVGAGI (reference sequence). The CDR3 region has the DNA TGTGCCAGCACCCTCGGGGGGCCAGATACGCAGTATTTT. It yields the protein CASTLGGPDTQYF.

V is TRBV14 and J is TRBJ1-6; a weak D match, TRBD1 (6 bases). Germline loops: CDR1 SGHDN, CDR2 FVKESK. This CDR3 region has 15 residues. V was trimmed by 6 bases and J by 4 bases, leaving 13 bases between them. The chain's CDR3 is CASSIRGGYNSPLHF. Here the CDR3 DNA reads TGTGCCAGCAGTATCAGGGGCGGGTATAATTCACCCCTCCACTTT.

This chain joins TRBV19 and TRBJ2-7; TRBD1 aligns across 9 bases. The trim removed 5 bases at V and 0 bases at J, leaving 5 bases unmatched. Germline values: CDR1 LNHDA, CDR2 SQIVND (reference sequence). The CDR3 loop spans 15 amino acids. The CDR3: CASSAGTGPSYEQYV. In nucleotides, the CDR3 is TGTGCCAGTAGTGCCGGGACAGGGCCCTCCTACGAGCAGTACGTC.

The chain has TRBV5-1 and TRBJ2-7, with 8 positions matching TRBD1. This CDR3 spans 15 amino acids. Germline CDR1 SGHRS, CDR2 YFSETQ. Trimming at V came to 4 bases and at J to 0 bases, leaving 6 bases not matched to a gene. The CDR3 spells CASSKRQGISYEQYF. CDR3 in DNA: TGCGCCAGCAGCAAGAGACAGGGGATCTCCTACGAGCAGTACTTC.

This chain connects TRBV6-5 to TRBJ2-5; tentative D call: TRBD1 (6 bases). Germline-derived CDR1 and CDR2 are MNHEY and SVGAGI. This CDR3 comprises 14 residues. V dropped 4 bases and J dropped 3 bases, with 12 bases sitting between them. The CDR3 here is CASSSGVEKETQYF. The CDR3 region has the DNA TGTGCCAGCAGTTCAGGGGTTGAAAAAGAGACCCAGTACTTC.

CDR3 DNA sequence: TGCGCCAGCAAGATGGGCAGGGAGGTTTTGATTGATAATTCACCCCTCCACTTT. Its protein is CASKMGREVLIDNSPLHF. J is TRBJ1-6 and V is TRBV10-2, with TRBD1 as a possible D gene (5 bases). The ends were cut back, 7 bases at V and 5 bases at J, with 24 bases in the middle. This CDR3 has 18 amino acids. Germline CDR1 is WSHSY and CDR2 is SAAADI.

In DNA form, the CDR3 reads TGTGCCATTGCGGGACAGGACAACTCTGGGGCCAACGTCCTGACTTTC. Amino acid sequence: CAIAGQDNSGANVLTF. The chain recombines TRBV10-3 with TRBJ2-6; 8 nucleotides agree with TRBD1. This CDR3 is built from 16 residues. V shed 9 bases, J shed 0 bases, and the junction held 7 bases outside the gene matches. CDR1 is ENHRY and CDR2 is SYGVKD in the germline V gene.

The rearrangement links TRBV6-1 to TRBJ2-7; D unresolved. V dropped 5 bases and J dropped 0 bases, with 11 bases sitting between them. Germline values: CDR1 MNHNS, CDR2 SASEGT. The CDR3 is made up of 14 amino acids. The CDR3 DNA follows: TGTGCCAGCAGTTCGACGGGTAGCTCCTACGAGCAGTACGTC. This encodes CASSSTGSSYEQYV.

CDR3 bases: TGTGCCAGCAGTCATCCAAGCACAGAGGAGGGATCTAAGCGCTGGAGCTATGGCTACACCTTC. It specifies CASSHPSTEEGSKRWSYGYTF. This chain uses TRBV2 with TRBJ1-2; D not certain. This CDR3 spans 21 amino acids. From germline, CDR1 is SNHLY and CDR2 FYNNEI. The ends were cut back, 5 bases at V and 4 bases at J, with 35 bases in the middle. The full variable domain, in which reference TRBV2 and TRBJ1-2 provide the parts outside the CDR3, is EPEVTQTPSHQVTQMGQEVILRCVPISNHLYFYWYRQILGQKVEFLVSFYNNEISEKSEIFDDQFSVERPDGSNFTLKIRSTKLEDSAMYFCASSHPSTEEGSKRWSYGYTFGSGTRLTVV.

The chain has TRBV5-1 and TRBJ2-3; unclear D gene. This CDR3 comprises 15 residues. Germline V gene lookup returns CDR1 SGHRS and CDR2 YFSETQ. Trimming stripped 5 bases from V and 0 bases from J, with 13 bases between. The CDR3 here is CASRETIISTDTQYF. DNA of the CDR3: TGCGCCAGCAGAGAGACAATAATCAGCACAGATACGCAGTATTTT.